This record concerns one TCR beta chain sequence. The V and J ends lost 5 bases and 0 bases, in that order; junction bases with no gene match: 13. From germline, CDR1 is SNHLY and CDR2 FYNNEI. This CDR3 contains 18 residues. The data belong to a study of blood T cell repertoires in COVID-19. Some clones are missing from TCRdb's copy, which holds only in-frame ones; the method was immunoSEQ multiplex PCR. This sample has 95,000 to 150,000 clones, with about 85% found just once. V and J are TRBV2 and TRBJ2-1; 7 bases align to TRBD2. What was sequenced was peripheral blood. This receptor was obtained from a man between 60 and 75 years old with acute or convalescent COVID-19. This chain's CDR3 is CASSFRLADLSSYNEQFF. CDR3 coding DNA: TGTGCCAGCAGTTTTCGGCTAGCGGATCTAAGCTCCTACAATGAGCAGTTCTTC.